Shown below are 28 T cell receptor beta chains from a single sample sequenced in a study of cytomegalovirus exposure and HLA in healthy donors. The study ran its PCR with 60 Vbeta and 13 Jbeta primers. TCRdb keeps only in-frame clones here, not all; method: immunoSEQ multiplex PCR. The table has about 190,000 clones, over 70% seen once. The sample taken for sequencing was PBMCs. The receptors here all came from a woman aged 18 to 35 in good health and CMV-seronegative.

This clone showed up just once. The rearrangement links TRBV6-5 to TRBJ2-7; D is possibly TRBD2 (7 bases). The CDR3 loop spans 15 amino acids. The V gene's germline CDR1 is MNHEY and CDR2 SVGAGI. Trimming cost V 3 bases and J 4 bases, with 16 bases left between them. The CDR3 loop reads CASSYWGGRGYEQYF. Written as DNA, the CDR3 is TGTGCCAGCAGTTATTGGGGGGGGCGAGGGTACGAGCAGTACTTC.

This clone showed up just a few times. This rearrangement joins TRBV29-1 to TRBJ1-3; D call uncertain. CDR3 length: 12 residues. Trimming removed 4 bases at V and 0 bases at J, with 4 bases between. Germline V CDR1 and CDR2: SQVTM, ANQGSEA. The CDR3 DNA reads as TGCAGCGTTGCAGGCTCTGGAAACACCATATATTTT. Its translation: CSVAGSGNTIYF.

This clone was counted between two and nine times. In the same sample, other DNA sequences code for this CDR3. This chain connects TRBV20-1 to TRBJ2-5, with D unclear. The CDR3 has 11 amino acids. CDR1 DFQATT and CDR2 SNEGSKA come from the germline V gene (reference sequence). V gave up 6 bases and J gave up 1 base, with 6 bases separating them. In DNA form, the CDR3 reads TGCAGTGCCCAACTCCAAGAGACCCAGTACTTC. It is translated as CSAQLQETQYF.

This clone was picked up a small number of times. The chain is built from TRBV28 and TRBJ1-2, with D perhaps matching TRBD1 (6 bases). Germline V lookup: CDR1 MDHEN, CDR2 SYDVKM. V was cut by 5 bases and J by 4 bases, with 17 bases left in between. This CDR3 region has 15 residues. Here the CDR3 reads CASSIYRARAYGYTF. The DNA of the CDR3 is TGTGCCAGCAGTATTTACAGGGCGAGAGCCTATGGCTACACCTTC.

This clone was detected only once. One junction end disagrees with the germline gene, perhaps due to a read error. CDR3 residues: CATSRDSFEQYF. The CDR3 DNA follows: TGTGCCACCAGTAGAGACAGTTTCGAGCAGTACTTC. The chain joins TRBV15 to TRBJ2-7; tentative D call: TRBD1 (5 bases). CDR1 LNHNV and CDR2 YYDKDF come from the germline V gene (reference sequence). The CDR3 loop spans 12 amino acids.

This clone has a single count. The rearrangement joins TRBV6-6 to TRBJ1-4; 8 bases are shared with TRBD1. The length of the CDR3 is 15 residues. V lost 5 bases to trimming and J lost 6 bases; unmatched junction nucleotides: 8. CDR1 and CDR2 (germline): MNHNY, SVGAGI (reference sequence). The CDR3 DNA reads as TGTGCCAGCAGTAGCGGACAGGGAGTGGATGAAAAACTGTTTTTT. It yields the protein CASSSGQGVDEKLFF.

This chain uses TRBV19 with TRBJ1-1, with TRBD1 identical over 11 bases. This CDR3 comprises 15 residues. CDR1 is LNHDA, CDR2 SQIVND, per germline (reference sequence). The V segment lost 6 bases and the J segment 11 bases; nucleotides outside the gene matches: 14. In DNA form, the CDR3 reads TGTGCCAGTAGACCTCCGGGACAGGGGGTCTTTGTGGCTTTCTTT. Its protein product is CASRPPGQGVFVAFF.

This clone turned up a few times. CDR3 bases: TGTGCCAGCAGCTCCCGACAGGTAGGAGGGACCCAGTACTTC. Translation gives CASSSRQVGGTQYF. The gene calls are TRBV7-2 and TRBJ2-5, with D perhaps matching TRBD1 (6 bases). Per the germline V gene, CDR1 is SGHTA and CDR2 is FQGNSA. The CDR3 is made up of 14 amino acids. The V gene lost 4 bases and the J gene lost 7 bases, with 16 bases spanning the gap.

The genes are TRBV2 and TRBJ2-2; 7 bases line up with TRBD1. Per the germline V gene, CDR1 is SNHLY and CDR2 is FYNNEI. The CDR3 extends over 16 amino acids. Losses at the gene ends were 2 bases for V and 2 bases for J; bases not matched to a gene: 5. The CDR3 coding sequence is TGTGCCAGCAGTGAACATAGGGGGCAAAACACCGGGGAGCTGTTTTTT. As protein: CASSEHRGQNTGELFF.

The chain uses TRBV7-8 and TRBJ1-1, with 9 bases aligning to TRBD1. V was pared by 4 bases and J by 0 bases, with 6 bases of the junction left unmatched. The CDR3 totals 16 residues. The germline V gene encodes CDR1 SGHVS and CDR2 FQNEAQ. The CDR3 DNA sequence: TGTGCCAGCAGCTCTCTCAGGACAGGGGTGAACACTGAAGCTTTCTTT. Its protein is CASSSLRTGVNTEAFF.

The V call is TRBV7-8, the J call TRBJ1-6; 11 bases map to TRBD1. Per the germline V gene, CDR1 is SGHVS and CDR2 is FQNEAQ. This CDR3 contains 17 residues. The V segment lost 1 base and the J segment 8 bases; nucleotides outside the gene matches: 7. Written as DNA, the CDR3 is TGTGCCAGCAGCTTAGGGTGGACAGGGGGCAATGATTCACCCCTCCACTTT. Translation: CASSLGWTGGNDSPLHF.

The CDR3 region is CASSLGRDTEAFF. CDR3 in DNA: TGCGCCAGCAGCTTGGGGCGGGACACTGAAGCTTTCTTT. This sequence joins TRBV5-1 and TRBJ1-1; D is undetermined. Germline V gene lookup returns CDR1 SGHRS and CDR2 YFSETQ. Trimming removed 0 bases from V and 3 bases from J, with 6 bases in between. The CDR3 extends over 13 amino acids.

V gene TRBV2 combines with J gene TRBJ2-2, with D tentatively TRBD2 (5 bases). CDR3 length: 15 amino acids. The V gene's germline CDR1 is SNHLY and CDR2 FYNNEI. Trimming removed 6 bases from V and 6 bases from J, with 17 bases in between. The CDR3 nucleotides are TGTGCCAGCAGCCAATACCCCGGAGGAGCCGGGGAGCTGTTTTTT. The encoded protein is CASSQYPGGAGELFF.

The chain is built from TRBV27 and TRBJ2-3, with TRBD1 as a possible D gene (5 bases). V lost 5 bases and J lost 1, with 25 bases in between. The V gene's germline CDR1 is MNHEY and CDR2 SMNVEV (reference sequence). This CDR3 has 19 amino acids. The CDR3 is CASSKQPPQGMMGTDTQYF. The DNA of the CDR3 is TGTGCCAGCAGTAAGCAACCACCCCAGGGTATGATGGGCACAGATACGCAGTATTTT.

V is TRBV11-2 and J is TRBJ2-2; TRBD1 might be the D (6 bases). The CDR3 extends over 17 amino acids. The ends were cut back, 0 bases at V and 2 bases at J, with 13 bases in the middle. CDR1 and CDR2 from the germline V gene are SGHAT and FQNNGV. The DNA of the CDR3 is TGTGCCAGCAGCTTAGATCTGAGGGGGACCAACACCGGGGAGCTGTTTTTT. This codes for CASSLDLRGTNTGELFF.

CDR3 loop: CASSPPGVWAEAFF. The CDR3 DNA is TGTGCCAGCTCACCACCCGGGGTGTGGGCTGAAGCTTTCTTT. The chain joins TRBV18 to TRBJ1-1; no clear D gene. From germline, CDR1 is KGHSH and CDR2 LQKENI. Trimming left V 0 bases short and J 6 bases short, with 11 bases between. The CDR3 extends over 14 amino acids.

The V call is TRBV5-1, the J call TRBJ2-5, with 7 bases lining up with TRBD1. Germline values: CDR1 SGHRS, CDR2 YFSETQ. CDR3 length: 14 amino acids. Trimming took 0 bases from V and 3 from J; bases not matched to a gene: 2. CDR3: CASSLGQGEETQYF. The CDR3 coding sequence is TGCGCCAGCAGCTTGGGACAGGGAGAAGAGACCCAGTACTTC.

The J gene is TRBJ2-3, the V gene TRBV7-8; 9 bases fit TRBD1. The CDR3 extends over 16 amino acids. Germline-derived CDR1 and CDR2 are SGHVS and FQNEAQ. The V and J ends lost 4 bases and 8 bases, in that order; junction bases with no gene match: 13. DNA of the CDR3: TGTGCCAGCAGCTCATGGGACAGGGATGCAGCAAGTACGCAGTATTTT. Translating it yields CASSSWDRDAASTQYF.

The gene calls are TRBV29-1 and TRBJ1-1; TRBD1 might be the D (6 bases). Trimming took off 4 bases at V and 5 bases at J, with 20 bases between the two ends. The CDR3 runs 15 residues. CDR1 and CDR2 (germline): SQVTM, ANQGSEA. As DNA, the CDR3 is TGCAGCGTTGCATCGGGGCGGGGGCTAGGAACTGAAGCTTTCTTT. Translating it yields CSVASGRGLGTEAFF.

This clone was detected only once. This chain links TRBV27 with TRBJ1-2, with TRBD1 matching over 7 bases. CDR3 length: 13 amino acids. From germline, CDR1 is MNHEY and CDR2 SMNVEV (reference sequence). J lost 8 bases, V lost 6 bases, and 9 bases had no gene match. CDR3 sequence reads: CASSVDRDEGYTF. The CDR3 coding sequence is TGTGCCAGCAGCGTCGACAGGGATGAAGGCTACACCTTC.

This chain connects TRBV5-5 to TRBJ2-5; 15 nucleotides match TRBD2. Germline V gives CDR1 SGHKS, CDR2 YYEKEE (reference sequence). The CDR3 is 18 residues long. J was trimmed by 1 base and V by 3 bases; bases with no gene match: 7. CDR3 DNA sequence: TGTGCCAGCAGCTACGGGACTAGCGGGGGGTACCTCCAAGAGACCCAGTACTTC. It encodes CASSYGTSGGYLQETQYF.

This chain joins TRBV29-1 and TRBJ2-4; 8 bases map to TRBD1. Germline V gives CDR1 SQVTM, CDR2 ANQGSEA. Unmatched junction bases numbered 10, after V lost 7 bases and J lost 5 bases. CDR3 length: 14 amino acids. The CDR3 loop reads CSANPDRGENIQYF. The CDR3 nucleotides read TGCAGCGCAAATCCTGACAGGGGAGAAAACATTCAGTACTTC. The full variable domain, rest sourced from reference TRBV29-1 and TRBJ2-4, is SAVISQKPSRDICQRGTSLTIQCQVDSQVTMMFWYRQQPGQSLTLIATANQGSEATYESGFVIDKFPISRPNLTFSTLTVSNMSPEDSSIYLCSANPDRGENIQYFGAGTRLSVL.

This clone turned up a few times. The J gene is TRBJ2-7, the V gene TRBV7-9, with 10 positions matching TRBD1. The germline gives CDR1 SEHNR, CDR2 FQNEAQ (reference sequence). With V trimmed by 0 bases and J by 3 bases, 8 bases remained unmatched. CDR3 size: 17 residues. This CDR3 reads CASSLAQRQGAIYEQYF. The CDR3, as DNA: TGTGCCAGCAGCTTAGCGCAAAGACAGGGGGCAATCTACGAGCAGTACTTC.

The J gene is TRBJ1-2, the V gene TRBV7-2; TRBD1 matches at 8 bases. The trim removed 5 bases at V and 5 bases at J, leaving 4 bases unmatched. The CDR3 totals 13 residues. CDR1 and CDR2 from the germline V gene are SGHTA and FQGNSA. Written as DNA, the CDR3 is TGTGCCAGCAGCCTGGACAGGGATTATGGCTACACCTTC. Translation gives CASSLDRDYGYTF.

The rearrangement joins TRBV15 to TRBJ1-2; D is unclear. Germline CDR1 is LNHNV and CDR2 is YYDKDF (reference sequence). Trimming took off 0 bases at V and 3 bases at J, with 8 bases between the two ends. The CDR3 has 14 amino acids. The CDR3, as DNA: TGTGCCACCAGCAGAGAGGGAGGGTACTATGGCTACACCTTC. It specifies CATSREGGYYGYTF.

As concerns this clone: A junction end diverges from the germline sequence, so it may reflect a read error. The chain carries TRBV7-9 and TRBJ2-7, with D possibly TRBD2 on 5 matching bases. Germline CDR1 SEHNR, CDR2 FQNEAQ (reference sequence). The CDR3 is made up of 12 amino acids. The chain's CDR3 is CSSSMEVYEQYF. CDR3 DNA sequence: TGTTCCAGCAGTATGGAGGTCTACGAGCAGTACTTC.

The sample holds one count of this clone. This chain connects TRBV9 to TRBJ2-7; TRBD1 matches 10 bases. The CDR3 totals 14 residues. The V gene's germline CDR1 is SGDLS and CDR2 YYNGEE. J gave up 7 bases and V 4 bases, and 8 bases lay outside the gene matches. This chain's CDR3 is CASSRDRGSGEQYF. In DNA form, the CDR3 reads TGTGCCAGCAGCCGGGACAGGGGATCGGGGGAGCAGTACTTC.

The chain links TRBV27 to TRBJ2-3; 8 nucleotides align to TRBD2. Germline values: CDR1 MNHEY, CDR2 SMNVEV (reference sequence). After removal of 5 bases from V and 1 base from J, the junction contained 2 bases not matched to a gene. This CDR3 spans 14 amino acids. The CDR3 sequence: CASSEAGGTDTQYF. DNA for the CDR3: TGTGCCAGCAGTGAAGCGGGAGGCACAGATACGCAGTATTTT.